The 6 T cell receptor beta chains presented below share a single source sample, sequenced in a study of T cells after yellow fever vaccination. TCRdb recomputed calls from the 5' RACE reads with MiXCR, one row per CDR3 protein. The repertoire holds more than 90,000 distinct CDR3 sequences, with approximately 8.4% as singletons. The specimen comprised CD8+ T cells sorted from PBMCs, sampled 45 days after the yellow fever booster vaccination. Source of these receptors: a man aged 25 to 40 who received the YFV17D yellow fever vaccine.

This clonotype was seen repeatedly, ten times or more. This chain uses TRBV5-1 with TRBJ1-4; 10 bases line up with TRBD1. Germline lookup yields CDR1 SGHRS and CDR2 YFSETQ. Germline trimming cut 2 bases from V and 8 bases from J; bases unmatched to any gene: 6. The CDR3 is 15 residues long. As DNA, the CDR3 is TGCGCCAGCAGCTTCTCCGGGACAGGGGACGAAAAACTGTTTTTT. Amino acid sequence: CASSFSGTGDEKLFF.

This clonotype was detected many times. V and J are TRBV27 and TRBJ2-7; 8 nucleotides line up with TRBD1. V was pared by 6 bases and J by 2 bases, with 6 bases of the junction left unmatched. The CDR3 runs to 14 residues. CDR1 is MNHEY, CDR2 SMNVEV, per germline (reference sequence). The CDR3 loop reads CASSPGQGAYEQYF. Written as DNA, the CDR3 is TGTGCCAGCAGCCCCGGACAGGGTGCCTACGAGCAGTACTTC.

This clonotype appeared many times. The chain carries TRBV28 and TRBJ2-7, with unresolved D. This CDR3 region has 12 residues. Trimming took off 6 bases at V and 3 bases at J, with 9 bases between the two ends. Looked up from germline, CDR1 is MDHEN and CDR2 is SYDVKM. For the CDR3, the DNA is TGTGCCAGCAGGAAAACAAGCTACGAGCAGTACTTC. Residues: CASRKTSYEQYF.

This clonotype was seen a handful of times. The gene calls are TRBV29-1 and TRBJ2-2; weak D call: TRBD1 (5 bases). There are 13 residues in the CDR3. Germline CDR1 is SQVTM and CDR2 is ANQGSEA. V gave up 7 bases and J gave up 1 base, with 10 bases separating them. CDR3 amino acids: CSGLTGNTGELFF. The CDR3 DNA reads TGCAGCGGCCTTACAGGGAACACCGGGGAGCTGTTTTTT.

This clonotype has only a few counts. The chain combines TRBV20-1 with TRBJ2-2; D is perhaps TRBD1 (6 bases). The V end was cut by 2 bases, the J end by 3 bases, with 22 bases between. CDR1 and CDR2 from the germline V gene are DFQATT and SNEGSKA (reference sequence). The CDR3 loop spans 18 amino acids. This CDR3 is CSARNPGRAPGDTGELFF. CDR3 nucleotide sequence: TGCAGTGCTAGAAACCCAGGCAGGGCCCCAGGGGACACCGGGGAGCTGTTTTTT.

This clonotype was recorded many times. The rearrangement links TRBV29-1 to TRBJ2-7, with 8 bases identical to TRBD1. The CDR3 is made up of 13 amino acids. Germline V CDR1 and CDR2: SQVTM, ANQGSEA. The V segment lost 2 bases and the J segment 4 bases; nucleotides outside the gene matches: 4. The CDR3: CSVESRGPYEQYF. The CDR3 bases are TGCAGCGTTGAATCCAGGGGGCCTTACGAGCAGTACTTC.